This T cell receptor (beta chain) was observed in a study of blood T cell repertoires in COVID-19. In the study overall: The study drew acute and convalescent COVID-19 samples from the United States, Italy and Spain. Sample material is recorded as cDNA or gDNA derived from T cells, B-cell-depleted T cells, or PBMCs.

Authors' analysis steps: By means of reference gene primer amplification, nucleated cell counts were estimated. Method: immunoSEQ multiplex PCR; TCRdb's copy keeps in-frame clones and lacks some. V and J calls and clone size are those listed in that table; D and trimming were worked out from the DNA. The table includes 55,000 to 85,000 clones, approximately 90% detected once. Trimming pared 2 bases from V and 6 bases from J, leaving 7 bases between. The CDR3 extends over 12 amino acids. Looked up from germline, CDR1 is MNHEY and CDR2 is SVGAGI. Sequenced material: peripheral blood. The TCR comes from a woman under 30 with acute or convalescent COVID-19. The J gene is TRBJ1-1, the V gene TRBV6-5, with D possibly matching TRBD1 (5 bases). CDR3 nucleotide sequence: TGTGCCAGCAGTTACCGGGGGTCTGAAGCTTTCTTT. This sequence encodes CASSYRGSEAFF.